What follows are 18 T cell receptor beta chains derived from one specimen sequenced in a study of cytomegalovirus exposure and HLA in healthy donors. Both 60 Vbeta primers and 13 Jbeta primers went into the PCR. This table comes from immunoSEQ multiplex PCR, and its TCRdb copy is limited to in-frame clones, with some not included. This sample carries around 90,000 clones, around 77% of them seen once, and the ten largest clones take about 6.8%. The sequenced material came from PBMCs. The receptor set was obtained from a man aged 25 to 40 in good health and CMV-seronegative.

The genes are TRBV5-1 and TRBJ1-2; D gene ambiguous. V was shortened by 4 bases and J by 7 bases, with 17 bases between the two germline ends. Looked up from germline, CDR1 is SGHRS and CDR2 is YFSETQ. CDR3 length: 14 amino acids. CDR3 coding DNA: TGCGCCAGCAGCCGAACCCATTTGCGGGGTGGCTACACCTTC. This encodes CASSRTHLRGGYTF.

V is TRBV25-1 and J is TRBJ2-3; 8 nucleotides line up with TRBD2. Germline CDR1 is MGHDK and CDR2 is SYGVNS. Losses at the gene ends were 6 bases for V and 4 bases for J; bases not matched to a gene: 0. The CDR3 loop spans 12 amino acids. The DNA for the CDR3 is TGTGCCAGCAGCGGGGGGGCAGATACGCAGTATTTT. This translates into CASSGGADTQYF.

The chain joins TRBV5-1 to TRBJ2-1; the match to TRBD2 covers 9 bases. Germline values: CDR1 SGHRS, CDR2 YFSETQ. The J segment lost 5 bases and the V segment lost 1 base, leaving 10 bases of the junction unmatched. The CDR3 covers 17 residues. The CDR3 nucleotides read TGCGCCAGCAGCTTGCAGGTGCGCGGGAGGGCCAACAATGAGCAGTTCTTC. Translated: CASSLQVRGRANNEQFF.

The CDR3 sequence is CAISESGARANTGELFF. CDR3 in DNA: TGTGCCATCAGTGAGTCGGGGGCCCGCGCGAACACCGGGGAGCTGTTTTTT. The chain joins TRBV10-3 to TRBJ2-2; tentative D call: TRBD1 (6 bases). The V gene lost 0 bases and the J gene lost 0 bases, with 11 bases spanning the gap. The germline gives CDR1 ENHRY, CDR2 SYGVKD. The CDR3 is 17 residues long.

The table lists this clone with a few counts. CDR3 DNA: TGTGCCAGCAGCATACAGGGGATACCCTACGAGCAGTACTTC. This translates into CASSIQGIPYEQYF. V gene TRBV7-2 combines with J gene TRBJ2-7, with 7 bases matching TRBD1. V trimming: 5 bases; J trimming: 2 bases; junction bases outside the gene matches: 6. Germline V lookup: CDR1 SGHTA, CDR2 FQGNSA. The CDR3 runs to 14 residues.

This clone was seen just once. V and J are TRBV30 and TRBJ1-5; no definite D call. V shed 3 bases and J shed 1 base, with 10 bases lying between them. The CDR3 contains 14 residues. Germline CDR1 reads GTSNPN; CDR2 reads SVGIG (reference sequence). Written as DNA, the CDR3 is TGTGCCTGGAGGGGCCTCGGAAGCAATCAGCCCCAGCATTTT. Amino acids: CAWRGLGSNQPQHF. The full variable domain, in which reference TRBV30 and TRBJ1-5 provide the parts outside the CDR3, is SQTIHQWPATLVQPVGSPLSLECTVEGTSNPNLYWYRQAAGRGLQLLFYSVGIGQISSEVPQNLSASRPQDRQFILSSKKLLLSDSGFYLCAWRGLGSNQPQHFGDGTRLSIL.

The CDR3 loop is CASSYSGSLAYEQYF. CDR3 nucleotide sequence: TGTGCCAGCAGTTACTCAGGGTCACTAGCCTACGAGCAGTACTTC. The rearrangement uses TRBV6-5 and TRBJ2-7; tentatively, D is TRBD2 (5 bases). Deletions cut 0 bases from V and 2 bases from J, with 11 bases between. CDR3 length equals 15 residues. CDR1 is MNHEY, CDR2 SVGAGI, per germline.

CDR3 in amino acids: CASSSQGAETF. DNA of the CDR3: TGTGCCAGCAGTTCTCAGGGGGCGGAAACCTTC. The chain recombines TRBV28 with TRBJ1-2; TRBD1 matches 8 bases. Germline values: CDR1 MDHEN, CDR2 SYDVKM. The V segment lost 4 bases and the J segment 14 bases; nucleotides outside the gene matches: 6. The CDR3 spans 11 residues.

CDR3 in amino acids: CASNTRGSNEKLFF. For the CDR3, the DNA is TGTGCCAGCAATACCAGGGGCTCCAATGAAAAACTGTTTTTT. This chain links TRBV6-6 with TRBJ1-4; the D gene is possibly TRBD1 (6 bases). This CDR3 is built from 14 residues. The germline V and J ends were trimmed by 7 bases and 5 bases, with 14 bases remaining between them. Germline lookup yields CDR1 MNHNY and CDR2 SVGAGI (reference sequence).

The chain combines TRBV7-6 with TRBJ2-7, with 7 bases that match TRBD1. From germline, CDR1 is SGHVS and CDR2 FNYEAQ. The V gene end was trimmed by 1 base and the J gene end by 6 bases; junction bases not matched to a gene: 9. This CDR3 has 15 amino acids. The CDR3 loop is CASSLGKTGAGEQYF. The CDR3 DNA follows: TGTGCCAGCAGCTTAGGTAAAACAGGGGCGGGCGAGCAGTACTTC.

The V gene is TRBV18, the J gene TRBJ1-2; tentatively, D is TRBD1 (6 bases). The germline CDR1 and CDR2 sequences are KGHSH and LQKENI. This CDR3 has 14 amino acids. V was trimmed by 3 bases and J by 3 bases, leaving 11 bases between them. CDR3 in DNA: TGTGCCAGCTCACCTACAGGGTACGACTATGGCTACACCTTC. Protein: CASSPTGYDYGYTF.

The rearrangement links TRBV7-2 to TRBJ2-7, with D possibly TRBD1 on 6 matching bases. Trimming shortened V by 5 bases and J by 4 bases, and 18 bases separated the two germline ends. Germline V gene lookup returns CDR1 SGHTA and CDR2 FQGNSA. This CDR3 is 15 amino acids long. CDR3 in DNA: TGTGCCAGCAGCCCAGCACAGGGAACGGGGTACGAGCAGTACTTC. Translated: CASSPAQGTGYEQYF.

This clone was detected a few times. This chain connects TRBV5-4 to TRBJ2-1, with D tentatively TRBD2 (6 bases). Germline lookup yields CDR1 SGHNT and CDR2 YYREEE (reference sequence). This CDR3 has 14 amino acids. Trimming pared 0 bases from V and 9 bases from J, leaving 13 bases between. This CDR3 reads CASSLGGGRAEQFF. The CDR3 DNA sequence: TGTGCCAGCAGCTTGGGAGGAGGGCGGGCTGAGCAGTTCTTC.

Comment on this clone: The sample has other DNA sequences that encode this CDR3 too. J is TRBJ2-3 and V is TRBV4-2; a possible D gene is TRBD2 (5 bases). The CDR3 spans 16 residues. Germline values: CDR1 LGHNA, CDR2 YNFKEQ. V was pared by 4 bases and J by 5 bases, with 19 bases between. The CDR3 spells CASSRLGGSQLDTQYF. The CDR3, as DNA: TGTGCCAGCAGCCGCCTAGGAGGTAGCCAGTTAGATACGCAGTATTTT.

This clone showed up just a few times. The rearrangement links TRBV7-2 to TRBJ2-1, with TRBD2 matching over 8 bases. The germline CDR1 and CDR2 sequences are SGHTA and FQGNSA. With 5 bases clipped from V and 4 bases from J, the junction kept 10 bases outside the gene matches. The CDR3 covers 16 residues. CDR3 residues: CASSQGGSGGYNEQFF. The CDR3, as DNA: TGTGCCAGCAGCCAAGGTGGCAGCGGGGGTTACAATGAGCAGTTCTTC.

The chain couples TRBV28 to TRBJ2-3; 8 bases are shared with TRBD2. Germline lookup yields CDR1 MDHEN and CDR2 SYDVKM. The CDR3 is 17 residues long. Trimming at V came to 6 bases and at J to 3 bases, leaving 14 bases not matched to a gene. In nucleotides, the CDR3 is TGTGCCAGCAGCCTCCGTAGGGGACTAGGAGGAACAGATACGCAGTATTTT. This translates into CASSLRRGLGGTDTQYF.

CDR3 in amino acids: CASSLGGGDGELFF. CDR3 coding DNA: TGCGCCAGCAGCTTGGGAGGGGGCGACGGGGAGCTGTTTTTT. The chain combines TRBV5-1 with TRBJ2-2; 7 bases fit TRBD1. Germline V gives CDR1 SGHRS, CDR2 YFSETQ. After removal of 0 bases from V and 7 bases from J, the junction contained 3 bases not matched to a gene. This CDR3 has 14 amino acids.

The genes are TRBV5-4 and TRBJ1-4, with D possibly matching TRBD1 (5 bases). CDR1 and CDR2 (germline): SGHNT, YYREEE (reference sequence). The CDR3 consists of 12 residues. The V gene lost 4 bases and the J gene lost 4 bases, with 5 bases spanning the gap. The CDR3, as DNA: TGTGCCAGCAGCGACAGTAATGAAAAACTGTTTTTT. It yields the protein CASSDSNEKLFF. Using reference TRBV5-4 and TRBJ1-4 for the parts outside the CDR3, the full variable domain is ETGVTQSPTHLIKTRGQQVTLRCSSQSGHNTVSWYQQALGQGPQFIFQYYREEENGRGNFPPRFSGLQFPNYSSELNVNALELDDSALYLCASSDSNEKLFFGSGTQLSVL.